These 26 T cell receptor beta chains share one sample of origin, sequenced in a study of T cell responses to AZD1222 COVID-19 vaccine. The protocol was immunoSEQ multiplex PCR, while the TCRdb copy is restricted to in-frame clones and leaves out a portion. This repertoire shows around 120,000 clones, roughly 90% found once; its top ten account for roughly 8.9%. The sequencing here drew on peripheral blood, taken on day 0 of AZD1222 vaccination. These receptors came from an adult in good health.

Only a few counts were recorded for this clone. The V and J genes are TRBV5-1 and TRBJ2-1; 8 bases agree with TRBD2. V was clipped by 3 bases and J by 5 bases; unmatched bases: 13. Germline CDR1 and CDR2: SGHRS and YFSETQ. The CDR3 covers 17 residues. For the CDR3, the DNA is TGCGCCAGCAGCTCCACCGGGACTAGTGATCCCCACAATGAGCAGTTCTTC. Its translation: CASSSTGTSDPHNEQFF.

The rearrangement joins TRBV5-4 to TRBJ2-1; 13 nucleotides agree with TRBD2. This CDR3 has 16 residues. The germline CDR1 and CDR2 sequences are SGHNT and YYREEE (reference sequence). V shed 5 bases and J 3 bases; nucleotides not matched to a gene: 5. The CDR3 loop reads CASSRTSGGFYNEQFF. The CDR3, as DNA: TGTGCCAGCAGTCGGACTAGCGGGGGCTTCTACAATGAGCAGTTCTTC.

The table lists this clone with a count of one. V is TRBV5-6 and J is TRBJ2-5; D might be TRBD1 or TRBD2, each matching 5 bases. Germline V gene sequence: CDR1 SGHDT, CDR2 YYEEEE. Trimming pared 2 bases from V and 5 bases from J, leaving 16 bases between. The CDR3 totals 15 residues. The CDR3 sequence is CASSFGAEGRETQYF. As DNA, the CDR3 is TGTGCCAGCAGCTTCGGGGCGGAAGGACGGGAGACCCAGTACTTC.

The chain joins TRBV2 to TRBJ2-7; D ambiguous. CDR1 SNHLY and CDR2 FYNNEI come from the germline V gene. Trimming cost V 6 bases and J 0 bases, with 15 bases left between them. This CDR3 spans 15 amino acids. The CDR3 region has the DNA TGTGCCAGCAGAATCGTCGCCCAGAGCTCCTACGAGCAGTACTTC. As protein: CASRIVAQSSYEQYF.

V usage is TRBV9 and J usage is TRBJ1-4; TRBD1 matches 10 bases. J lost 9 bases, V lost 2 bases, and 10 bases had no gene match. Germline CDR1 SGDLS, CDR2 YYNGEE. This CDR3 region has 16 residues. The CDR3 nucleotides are TGTGCCAGCAGCGTTGGGTCGGGACAGGGGATTCAAAAACTGTTTTTT. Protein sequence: CASSVGSGQGIQKLFF.

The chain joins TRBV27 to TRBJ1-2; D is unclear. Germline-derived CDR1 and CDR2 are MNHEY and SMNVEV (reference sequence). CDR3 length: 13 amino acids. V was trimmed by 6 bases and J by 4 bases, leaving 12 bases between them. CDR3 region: CASRLAPGYGYTF. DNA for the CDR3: TGTGCCAGCAGACTCGCCCCAGGCTATGGCTACACCTTC.

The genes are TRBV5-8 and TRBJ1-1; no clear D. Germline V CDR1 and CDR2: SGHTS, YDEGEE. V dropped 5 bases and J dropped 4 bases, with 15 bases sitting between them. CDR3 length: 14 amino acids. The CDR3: CASSTGPLSTEAFF. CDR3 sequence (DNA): TGTGCCAGCAGTACCGGACCTCTTAGCACTGAAGCTTTCTTT.

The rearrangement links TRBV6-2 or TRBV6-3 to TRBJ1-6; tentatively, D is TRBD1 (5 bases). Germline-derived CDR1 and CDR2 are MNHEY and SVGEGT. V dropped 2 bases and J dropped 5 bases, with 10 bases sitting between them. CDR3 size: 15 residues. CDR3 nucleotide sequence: TGTGCCAGCAGTTACCGCGACAGCCATAATTCACCCCTCCACTTT. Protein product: CASSYRDSHNSPLHF.

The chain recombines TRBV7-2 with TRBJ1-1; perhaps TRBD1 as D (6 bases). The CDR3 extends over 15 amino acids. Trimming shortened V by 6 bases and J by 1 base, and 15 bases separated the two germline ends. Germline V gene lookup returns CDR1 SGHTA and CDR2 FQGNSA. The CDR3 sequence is CASSYDGTSNTEAFF. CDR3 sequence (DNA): TGTGCCAGCAGTTACGACGGGACATCGAACACTGAAGCTTTCTTT. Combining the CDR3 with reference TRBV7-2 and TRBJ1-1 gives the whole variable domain GAGVSQSPSNKVTEKGKDVELRCDPISGHTALYWYRQSLGQGLEFLIYFQGNSAPDKSGLPSDRFSAERTGGSVSTLTIQRTQQEDSAVYLCASSYDGTSNTEAFFGQGTRLTVV.

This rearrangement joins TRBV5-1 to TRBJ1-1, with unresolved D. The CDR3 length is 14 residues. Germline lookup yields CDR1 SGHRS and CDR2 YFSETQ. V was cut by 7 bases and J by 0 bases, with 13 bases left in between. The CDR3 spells CASGNDGLNTEAFF. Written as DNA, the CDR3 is TGCGCCAGCGGCAACGACGGACTGAACACTGAAGCTTTCTTT.

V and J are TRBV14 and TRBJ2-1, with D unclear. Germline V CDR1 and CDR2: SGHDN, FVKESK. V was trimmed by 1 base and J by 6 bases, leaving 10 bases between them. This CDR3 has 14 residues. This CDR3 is CASSQAPFRNEQFF. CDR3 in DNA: TGTGCCAGCAGCCAAGCCCCCTTCCGCAATGAGCAGTTCTTC.

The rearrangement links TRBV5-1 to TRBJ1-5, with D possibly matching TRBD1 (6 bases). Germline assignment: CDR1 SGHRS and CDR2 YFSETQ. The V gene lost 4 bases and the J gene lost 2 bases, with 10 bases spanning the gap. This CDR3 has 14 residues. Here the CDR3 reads CASSEQGGNQPQHF. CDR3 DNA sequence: TGCGCCAGCAGCGAACAGGGAGGCAATCAGCCCCAGCATTTT.

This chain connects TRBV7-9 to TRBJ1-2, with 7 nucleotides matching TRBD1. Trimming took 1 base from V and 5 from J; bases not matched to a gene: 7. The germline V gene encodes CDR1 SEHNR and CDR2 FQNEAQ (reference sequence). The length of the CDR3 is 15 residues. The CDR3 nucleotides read TGTGCCAGCAGCTTAGGATCCGGGACAGCATATGGCTACACCTTC. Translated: CASSLGSGTAYGYTF.

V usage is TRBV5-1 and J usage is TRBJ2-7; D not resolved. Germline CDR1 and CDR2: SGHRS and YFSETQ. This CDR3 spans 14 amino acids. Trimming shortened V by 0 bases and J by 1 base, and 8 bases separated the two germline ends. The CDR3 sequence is CASSLVSTSYEQYF. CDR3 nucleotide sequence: TGCGCCAGCAGCTTGGTTTCAACTTCCTACGAGCAGTACTTC.

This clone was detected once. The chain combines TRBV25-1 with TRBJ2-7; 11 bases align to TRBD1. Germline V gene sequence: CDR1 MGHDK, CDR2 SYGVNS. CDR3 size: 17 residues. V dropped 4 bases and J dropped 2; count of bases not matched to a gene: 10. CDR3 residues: CASSGRTGGPVTYEQYF. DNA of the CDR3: TGTGCCAGCAGTGGAAGGACAGGGGGCCCAGTAACCTACGAGCAGTACTTC.

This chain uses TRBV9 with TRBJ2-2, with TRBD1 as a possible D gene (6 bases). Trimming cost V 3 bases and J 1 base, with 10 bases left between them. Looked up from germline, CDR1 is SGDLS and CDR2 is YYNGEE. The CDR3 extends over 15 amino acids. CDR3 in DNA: TGTGCCAGCAGCGACAGGGCCAAGAACACCGGGGAGCTGTTTTTT. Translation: CASSDRAKNTGELFF.

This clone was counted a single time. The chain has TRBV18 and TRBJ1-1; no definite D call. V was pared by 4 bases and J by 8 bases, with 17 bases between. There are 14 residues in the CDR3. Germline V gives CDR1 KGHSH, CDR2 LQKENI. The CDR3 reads CASSRLEGPDEAFF. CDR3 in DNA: TGTGCCAGCTCACGGCTGGAAGGGCCGGACGAAGCTTTCTTT.

CDR3 sequence (DNA): TGTGCCAGCAGCTTAATGGGGTTGCCAGCTACGCAGTATTTT. It translates to CASSLMGLPATQYF. The chain joins TRBV7-3 to TRBJ2-3; D remains unclear. V lost 1 base and J 8 bases, leaving 13 bases between the germline ends. Germline loops: CDR1 SGHTA, CDR2 FQGTGA. The CDR3 totals 14 residues.

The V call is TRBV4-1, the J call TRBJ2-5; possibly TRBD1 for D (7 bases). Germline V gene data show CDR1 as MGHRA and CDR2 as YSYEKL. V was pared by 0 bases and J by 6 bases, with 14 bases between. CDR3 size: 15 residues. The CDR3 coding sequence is TGCGCCAGCAGCCAAGACAGGGGGGCCCTTAAGACCCAGTACTTC. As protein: CASSQDRGALKTQYF.

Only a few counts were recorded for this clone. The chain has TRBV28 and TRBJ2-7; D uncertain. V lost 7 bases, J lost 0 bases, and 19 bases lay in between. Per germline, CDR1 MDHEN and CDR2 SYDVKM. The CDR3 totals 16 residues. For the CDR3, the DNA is TGTGCCAGCACCTCGTTTTGGCGACTTCGCTCCTACGAGCAGTACTTC. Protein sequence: CASTSFWRLRSYEQYF.

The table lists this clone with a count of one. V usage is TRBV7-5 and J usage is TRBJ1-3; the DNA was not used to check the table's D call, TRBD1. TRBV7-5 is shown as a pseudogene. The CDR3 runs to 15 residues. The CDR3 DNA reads TGTGCCAGAAGCTGCCCCAGATACTCTGGAAACACCATATATTTT. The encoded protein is CARSCPRYSGNTIYF.

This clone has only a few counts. Written as DNA, the CDR3 is TGCGCCAGCAGCTTGGAGTTAGATCAGCCCCAGCATTTT. Residues: CASSLELDQPQHF. V and J are TRBV5-1 and TRBJ1-5; D remains ambiguous. V was pared by 0 bases and J by 5 bases, with 6 bases between. The CDR3 runs 13 residues. The germline V gene has CDR1 SGHRS and CDR2 YFSETQ. Together with reference TRBV5-1 and TRBJ1-5, the CDR3 gives the full variable domain: KAGVTQTPRYLIKTRGQQVTLSCSPISGHRSVSWYQQTPGQGLQFLFEYFSETQRNKGNFPGRFSGRQFSNSRSEMNVSTLELGDSALYLCASSLELDQPQHFGDGTRLSIL.

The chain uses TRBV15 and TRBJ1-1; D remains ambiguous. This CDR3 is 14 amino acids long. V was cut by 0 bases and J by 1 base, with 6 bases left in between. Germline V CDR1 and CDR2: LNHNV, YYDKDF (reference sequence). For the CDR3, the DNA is TGTGCCACCAGCAGAGATCGTGGGAACACTGAAGCTTTCTTT. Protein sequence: CATSRDRGNTEAFF. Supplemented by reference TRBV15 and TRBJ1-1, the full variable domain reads DAMVIQNPRYQVTQFGKPVTLSCSQTLNHNVMYWYQQKSSQAPKLLFHYYDKDFNNEADTPDNFQSRRPNTSFCFLDIRSPGLGDTAMYLCATSRDRGNTEAFFGQGTRLTVV.

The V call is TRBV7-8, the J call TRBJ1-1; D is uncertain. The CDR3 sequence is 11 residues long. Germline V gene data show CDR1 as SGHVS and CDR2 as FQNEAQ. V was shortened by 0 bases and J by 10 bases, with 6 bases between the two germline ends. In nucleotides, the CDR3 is TGTGCCAGCAGCTTAGCGGGATCAGCTTTCTTT. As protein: CASSLAGSAFF. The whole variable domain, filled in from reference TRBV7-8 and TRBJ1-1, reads GAGVSQSPRYKVAKRGQDVALRCDPISGHVSLFWYQQALGQGPEFLTYFQNEAQLDKSGLPSDRFFAERPEGSVSTLKIQRTQQEDSAVYLCASSLAGSAFFGQGTRLTVV.

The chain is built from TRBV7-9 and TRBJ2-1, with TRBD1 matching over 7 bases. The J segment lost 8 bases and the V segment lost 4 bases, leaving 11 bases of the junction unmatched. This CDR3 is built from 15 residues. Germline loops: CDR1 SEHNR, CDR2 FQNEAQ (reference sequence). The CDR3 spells CASSSGGLTGYEQFF. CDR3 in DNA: TGTGCCAGCAGCTCAGGGGGATTGACAGGGTATGAGCAGTTCTTC.

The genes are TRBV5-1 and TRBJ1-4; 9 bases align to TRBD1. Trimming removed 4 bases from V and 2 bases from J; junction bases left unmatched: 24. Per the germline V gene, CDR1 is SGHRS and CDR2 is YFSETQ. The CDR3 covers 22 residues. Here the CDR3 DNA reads TGCGCCAGCAGCCCGCGGGGGGACAGGGCGAGCATCTACCCGTCGACTAATGAAAAACTGTTTTTT. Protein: CASSPRGDRASIYPSTNEKLFF.